This TCR beta chain was captured by sequencing in a study of identical twins (dated by TCRdb to between 2015 and 2016). As for the study more broadly: To test whether fetal clonotypes persist, the study used deep sequencing on TCR alpha and beta repertoires from monozygotic twins, unrelated adults of various ages, and cord blood. Replicate twin experiments were performed at different times using different library preparation protocols to rule out contamination.

Paper-wide results and their limitations: In monozygotic twins, recombination models systematically underestimated out-of-frame TCR alpha sharing, but the models matched the sharing seen between unrelated individuals. Invariant T cells such as MAIT and iNKT could partly confound zero-insertion analyses, although diverse VJ usage argued against such confounding for most clonotypes. Conclusions relied on cross-sectional statistical analysis, since the same donors could not be followed over many years. In beta out-of-frame sequences, excess twin sharing was weaker, because having fewer shared sequences lowered the signal-to-noise ratio. Abundant cord blood beta clonotypes had fewer insertions, young adult naive repertoires showed a similar but weaker trend, and memory repertoires showed no such trend. Compared with coincidental sharing between unrelated individuals, out-of-frame TCR alpha sequences shared between twins had an excess of sequences with low generation probability.

Reading the germline V gene gives CDR1 MNHNS and CDR2 SASEGT. The CDR3 sequence holds 18 residues, the cysteine and phenylalanine included. The entry retains the CDR3 DNA only, 54 bases that are in frame from base 1. Clipping removes 7 bases from V and 7 bases from J, with 17 as the unmatched junction base count. This clonotype was counted between two and nine times. The antigen this receptor binds is unknown. No much larger clone is present one base from it, and per-base qualities are unavailable. Every donor was a healthy Caucasian. Library creation used 5' RACE. TCRdb shows the sequencer as Illumina HiSeq 2000. A universal primer binding site was added through template switching, and the final cDNA carried a unique molecular identifier so that TCR cDNA molecules could be counted accurately. Specific primers in the conserved constant-segment region were used to synthesize first-strand cDNA for TCR alpha and beta chains. Each cDNA library was double barcoded, with a SMART-Mk sample barcode plus Illumina barcodes, to control for contamination. TruSeq adapter sequences along with Illumina sample barcodes were introduced in two successive PCR steps. TCR alpha and beta cDNA libraries were sequenced on the Illumina HiSeq platform with custom primers. In the paper's pipeline: MiGEC was used to process raw reads and extract unique molecular identifiers, and MiXCR was used to find CDR3 positions. Recombination models were inferred per individual with the repgenHMM and IGoR tools using an EM algorithm. Shared clonotypes were analyzed with the tcR package in R, and sharing was normalized by the product of cloneset sizes. To study raw recombination free of thymic and clonal selection effects, out-of-frame nonproductive sequences were analyzed. Through fastp at Q25 and MiXCR, TCRdb rebuilt clones from the public reads, retaining in-frame beta chains. Each CDR3 protein gets just one entry, which takes the most common genes and DNA from the rows behind it. None of the V and J calls come from the authors' own analysis; TCRdb made them. The sample yields 1.5 million to 2 million distinct CDR3 sequences; under 35% were counted once. The ten largest clones take up roughly 0.3% of the sample.

This sequence uses TRBV6-1 and TRBJ1-6; TRBD1 fits 9 bases in the junction. Input material: cord blood. The TCR was taken from a newborn girl in good health. The sequence in DNA is TGTGCCAGCAATGTCCATCCCCGGGACAGGGTCGTCAATTCACCCCTCCACTTT. Translated, this is CASNVHPRDRVVNSPLHF.